The entry that follows covers one T cell receptor (beta chain) sequence. The specificity of this receptor is unknown. The input lacks base qualities; no much larger clone sits a single base away. A second Seattle source provided samples from volunteer blood donors who had recovered from COVID-19. Each collaborating institution followed its own protocols to collect whole blood in K2EDTA tubes. Collaborator samples were shipped for TCRbeta analysis as frozen whole blood, isolated PBMCs, or DNA extracted from either sample type. This entry comes from a study of blood T cell repertoires in COVID-19 (dated by TCRdb to the early 2020s). With respect to the entire study: The collaborator samples originated in the United States, Italy and Spain and spanned the acute and convalescent phases of COVID-19. The prospective study material was composed of cDNA or gDNA derived from T cells, B-cell-depleted T cells, or PBMCs. The dataset comprised deeply sampled blood TCRbeta repertoires from subjects exposed to, actively infected with, or recovered from COVID-19. The repertoires were released in a freely available public database intended as a resource for research on the immune response to SARS-CoV-2. The samples were drawn from two sources: the first 160 participants of the ongoing ImmuneRACE study, and over 1,000 subjects contributed by 6 global collaborators. The sample metadata nearly always contained a de-identified subject ID, COVID-19 status, age in years and sex. Where available, HLA class I and class II types were obtained from metadata supplied by the sample provider rather than from assay-based typing.

On the study overall, not on this receptor specifically: Clinical and demographic metadata were provided uncurated, with the amount varying by source and participant.

TCRbeta CDR3 regions were amplified from genomic DNA using the immunoSEQ Assay, a bias-controlled multiplex PCR. The authors' analysis ran thus. The number of nucleated cells in each sample was estimated from the amplification of reference gene primers within the assay. To quantify the absolute abundance of each unique TCRbeta CDR3 rearrangement, sequence reads were collapsed and filtered. For each sample, productive Simpson clonality was calculated as the square root of Simpson's diversity index across productive rearrangements. Here the immuneACCESS table is served through TCRdb, limited to in-frame sequences with V and J called. Missing clones are a known gap in these copies; in checked studies unresolved V genes cover under half, and the rest lacks a known reason. Clonal size and the V and J genes are those of that table, whereas D and trimming came from the DNA. The sample table records some 250,000 clones; 87% of these occur just once. Around 7.8% of the sample is taken by the ten largest.

The germline V gene encodes CDR1 LGHNT and CDR2 FRNRAP. The V end loses 7 bases and the J end loses 6 bases, and a stretch of 23 bases separates them. From cysteine to phenylalanine, the CDR3 is 16 amino acids long. Left in the record is the CDR3 DNA by itself, 48 bases read in frame from the first base. The sequence came from a man between 60 and 75 years old who had recovered from COVID-19. The rearrangement joined TRBV12-5 to TRBJ2-3, and the D gene may be TRBD1, 6 bases matching. Source material: peripheral blood. The nucleotide sequence is TGTGCTAGTGCCATAGGCCACAGGGCAGGGCCCGATACGCAGTATTTT. It is translated as CASAIGHRAGPDTQYF.